These T cell receptor beta chains were read from a single sample in a study of CD8 T cells in Susac syndrome. One entry per CDR3 protein results from TCRdb running MiXCR on the immunoSEQ multiplex PCR reads. Among approximately 270,000 distinct CDR3 sequences listed, around 93% were seen once. Input material: CD4+ T cells from PBMCs. All receptors come from a human donor with multiple sclerosis. CDR3s include the opening cysteine and the closing phenylalanine or tryptophan. D genes are given only for firm matches. The size entry is marked missing in some rows and otherwise reads once, few, many or a size class.

CDR3 length,V gene,clone size,D gene,J gene,CDR3 protein,CDR3 DNA
13,TRBV14,.,.,TRBJ1-1,CASSQTRTTEAFF,TGTGCCAGCAGCCAGACCAGGACCACTGAAGCTTTCTTT
13,TRBV3-1,.,.,TRBJ1-1,CASSLPGTSEAFF,TGTGCCAGCAGTCTCCCCGGGACGAGTGAAGCTTTCTTT
14,TRBV3-1,.,.,TRBJ2-2,CATSGLLNTGELFF,TGTGCCACTTCGGGACTCTTGAACACCGGGGAGCTGTTTTTT
17,TRBV4-2,.,TRBD2,TRBJ2-3,CASSQDQRTSHADTQYF,TGTGCCAGCAGCCAAGATCAAAGGACTAGTCATGCAGATACGCAGTATTTT
14,TRBV12-3/TRBV12-4,.,.,TRBJ2-5,CASSLSRQAETQYF,TGTGCCAGCAGTTTATCCCGCCAGGCGGAGACCCAGTACTTC
14,TRBV20-1,.,.,TRBJ2-2,CSAPSGLVGGELFF,TGCAGTGCTCCCTCCGGGCTAGTTGGTGGGGAGCTGTTTTTT
13,TRBV12-3/TRBV12-4,.,.,TRBJ1-2,CASSFGATGSYTF,TGTGCCAGCAGTTTCGGGGCGACAGGCTCCTACACCTTC
12,TRBV7-8,.,.,TRBJ2-4,CASSSRTRIQYF,TGTGCCAGCAGCTCTCGCACGAGAATTCAGTACTTC
17,TRBV12-3/TRBV12-4,.,TRBD2,TRBJ2-3,CASSFASGGYSTDTQYF,TGTGCCAGCAGTTTTGCTAGCGGGGGTTACAGCACAGATACGCAGTATTTT
14,TRBV4-1,.,.,TRBJ2-7,CASSQDTRDYEQYF,TGCGCCAGCAGCCAAGATACCAGGGACTACGAGCAGTACTTC
14,TRBV14,once,TRBD2,TRBJ2-1,CASMPSGRASEQFF,TGTGCCAGCATGCCTAGCGGGAGGGCCTCTGAGCAGTTCTTC
14,TRBV7-9,.,TRBD1,TRBJ2-3,CASSQDRGTDTQYF,TGTGCCAGCAGCCAAGACAGGGGTACAGATACGCAGTATTTT
14,TRBV5-4,.,TRBD1,TRBJ1-1,CASSLQGQRGEAFF,TGTGCCAGCAGCTTACAGGGGCAGCGTGGTGAAGCTTTCTTT
13,TRBV2,.,.,TRBJ1-5,CASSEHNNQPQHF,TGTGCCAGCAGTGAACACAACAATCAGCCCCAGCATTTT
16,TRBV5-6,.,.,TRBJ2-1,CASSRTFLSSYNEQFF,TGTGCCAGCAGCCGGACCTTCCTGAGCTCCTACAATGAGCAGTTCTTC
15,TRBV28,.,TRBD1,TRBJ2-2,CASSPGQGVPGELFF,TGTGCCAGCAGCCCCGGACAGGGGGTCCCCGGGGAGCTGTTTTTT
15,TRBV6-6,.,TRBD2,TRBJ2-1,CASSYTSGTSYEQFF,TGTGCCAGCAGTTACACGTCCGGGACTAGCTATGAGCAGTTCTTC
15,TRBV2,.,TRBD1,TRBJ1-2,CASSGGTGGKYGYTF,TGTGCCAGCAGTGGTGGGACAGGGGGCAAATATGGCTACACCTTC
16,TRBV20-1,.,TRBD2,TRBJ2-3,CSADLGLAGSTDTQYF,TGCAGTGCTGACCTGGGACTAGCGGGAAGCACAGATACGCAGTATTTT
12,TRBV29-1,.,.,TRBJ2-7,CSVEFPSYEQYF,TGCAGCGTTGAATTCCCCTCCTACGAGCAGTACTTC
18,TRBV2,once,TRBD1,TRBJ2-6,CASRPSGQRSSGANVLTF,TGTGCCAGCAGGCCCTCGGGACAGCGGTCCTCTGGGGCCAACGTCCTGACTTTC
14,TRBV10-3,.,.,TRBJ2-1,CAISESLGEGEQFF,TGTGCCATCAGTGAGTCGTTAGGCGAGGGGGAGCAGTTCTTC
15,TRBV13,.,.,TRBJ2-3,CASSSHGNPTDTQYF,TGTGCCAGCAGCTCCCATGGGAACCCCACAGATACGCAGTATTTT
16,TRBV5-1,.,.,TRBJ2-7,CASSLTGTKISYEQYF,TGCGCCAGCAGCTTAACCGGGACAAAAATATCCTACGAGCAGTACTTC
12,TRBV7-9,.,.,TRBJ2-5,CASRALSETQYF,TGTGCCAGCAGGGCCCTTTCGGAGACCCAGTACTTC
13,TRBV5-1,.,.,TRBJ2-5,CASSLGVGETQYF,TGCGCCAGCAGCTTGGGAGTGGGCGAGACCCAGTACTTC
15,TRBV7-9,.,.,TRBJ1-2,CASSLDLRIAYGYTF,TGTGCCAGCAGCTTAGATCTCAGGATAGCCTATGGCTACACCTTC
14,TRBV9,.,TRBD2,TRBJ2-1,CASSGIAGGDEQFF,TGTGCCAGCAGCGGTATAGCGGGAGGGGATGAGCAGTTCTTC
15,TRBV7-9,few,TRBD2,TRBJ2-7,CASSPRNTGGPEQYF,TGTGCCAGCAGCCCCCGTAATACGGGGGGGCCCGAGCAGTACTTC
15,TRBV5-1,.,.,TRBJ2-3,CASSLEGISTDTQYF,TGCGCCAGCAGCTTGGAGGGGATAAGCACAGATACGCAGTATTTT
14,TRBV18,.,.,TRBJ1-1,CASSPPRKNTEAFF,TGTGCCAGCTCACCACCGAGAAAGAACACTGAAGCTTTCTTT
13,TRBV30,.,.,TRBJ1-5,CAWSARGHQPQHF,TGTGCCTGGAGCGCGAGGGGCCATCAGCCCCAGCATTTT
13,TRBV10-3,.,.,TRBJ2-7,CANIRDISYEQYF,TGTGCCAACATCCGGGACATCTCCTACGAGCAGTACTTC
15,TRBV20-1,.,.,TRBJ2-2,CSARDGAGNTGELFF,TGCAGTGCTAGAGACGGGGCAGGGAACACCGGGGAGCTGTTTTTT
13,TRBV6-2/TRBV6-3,.,TRBD2,TRBJ2-1,CASSPLRAGGPIF,TGTGCCAGCAGTCCATTACGGGCGGGAGGCCCGATCTTC
15,TRBV15,.,.,TRBJ1-5,CATSRAGESNQPQHF,TGTGCCACCAGCCGGGCGGGGGAAAGCAATCAGCCCCAGCATTTT
14,TRBV28,.,TRBD1,TRBJ2-3,CASSSRTGWDTQYF,TGTGCCAGCAGTTCCCGGACAGGGTGGGATACGCAGTATTTT
15,TRBV7-9,.,.,TRBJ2-7,CASSLGVSGIYEQYF,TGTGCCAGCAGCTTAGGCGTTTCAGGGATCTACGAGCAGTACTTC
17,TRBV2,.,TRBD2,TRBJ2-5,CASSAGLAGGSLETQYF,TGTGCCAGCAGTGCGGGACTAGCGGGGGGGAGCTTGGAGACCCAGTACTTC